The 26 T cell receptor beta chains reported below all come from one sample, sequenced in a study of read filtering for tumor transcriptome and immune sequencing. The library was built from roughly 400 ng RNA with molecular barcoded adaptors for alpha/delta and beta/gamma chains. TCRdb itself ran the reads through MiXCR, one entry per CDR3 protein. The top ten hold 45% of the sample, which has about 57,000 distinct CDR3 sequences, approximately 15% seen once. Sequencing used a population of CD138-negative cells sorted from bone marrow. These receptors came from a donor aged 40 or older with multiple myeloma.

A few counts support this clonotype. It may be a read error: a sequence one base away is much more abundant. This rearrangement joins TRBV9 to TRBJ2-5; D possibly corresponds to TRBD1 (6 bases). Germline V gene data show CDR1 as SGDLS and CDR2 as YYNGEE. The CDR3 runs to 13 residues. The CDR3 loop reads CASSPGTSGTQCF. DNA of the CDR3: TGTGCCAGCAGCCCTGGGACATCTGGTACCCAGTGCTTC.

The chain combines TRBV7-6 with TRBJ2-3; 16 nucleotides match TRBD2. V trimming: 4 bases; J trimming: 8 bases; junction bases outside the gene matches: 6. Germline CDR1 SGHVS, CDR2 FNYEAQ. The CDR3 consists of 16 residues. The CDR3 DNA reads TGTGCCAGCAGCTCGGGACTAGCGGGAGGGCCTGGTACGCAGTATTTT. Protein product: CASSSGLAGGPGTQYF.

The V gene is TRBV27, the J gene TRBJ1-2; 7 bases map to TRBD1. CDR1 and CDR2 from the germline V gene are MNHEY and SMNVEV (reference sequence). This CDR3 has 14 residues. V dropped 0 bases and J dropped 3; count of bases not matched to a gene: 1. CDR3 amino acids: CASSLSQGDYGYTF. CDR3 DNA sequence: TGTGCCAGCAGTTTATCGCAGGGGGACTATGGCTACACCTTC.

As to this clonotype: One end of the junction fails to match germline, which may point to a read error. The chain links TRBV28 to TRBJ1-5; perhaps TRBD1 as D (6 bases). The CDR3 consists of 17 residues. CDR1 and CDR2 from the germline V gene are MDHEN and SYDVKM. This CDR3 reads CASSYDPGASINRPQRF. The CDR3 nucleotides read TGTGCCAGCAGTTATGATCCGGGGGCTTCCATCAATCGGCCCCAGCGTTTT.

The table lists this clonotype with a few counts. An end of the junction differs from the germline gene, which may be a read error. CDR3 amino acids: CASSVADHYEQYF. The CDR3, as DNA: TGTGCCAGCAGCGTAGCGGACCACTACGAGCAGTACTTC. The V and J genes are TRBV11-1 and TRBJ2-7, with D possibly being TRBD2 (6 bases). CDR3 length: 13 residues. Germline lookup yields CDR1 SGHAT and CDR2 FQDESV (reference sequence).

Ten or more counts support this clonotype. The chain combines TRBV30 with TRBJ2-7; tentative D call: TRBD2 (5 bases). With 2 bases removed from V and 3 bases from J, the gap between germline ends came to 5 bases. Germline CDR1 GTSNPN, CDR2 SVGIG (reference sequence). The CDR3 extends over 11 amino acids. CDR3 DNA sequence: TGTGCCTGGAGTCGGGGCTACGAGCAGTACTTC. Its protein product is CAWSRGYEQYF.

Comment on this clonotype: A much larger clone differs by one base, so this may be a read error. J is TRBJ2-1 and V is TRBV28; D might be TRBD2 (7 bases). V dropped 8 bases and J dropped 8 bases, with 19 bases sitting between them. This CDR3 has 14 residues. Germline V gene lookup returns CDR1 MDHEN and CDR2 SYDVKM. The CDR3 nucleotides are TGTGCCAGCGGACCGGGGGGCCTAGGCGATGAGCAGTTCTTC. As protein: CASGPGGLGDEQFF. The full variable domain, completed using reference TRBV28 and TRBJ2-1, is DVKVTQSSRYLVKRTGEKVFLECVQDMDHENMFWYRQDPGLGLRLIYFSYDVKMKEKGDIPEGYSVSREKKERFSLILESASTNQTSMYLCASGPGGLGDEQFFGPGTRLTVL.

Many counts were recorded for this clonotype. The chain recombines TRBV11-2 with TRBJ2-1; 8 nucleotides match TRBD1. Germline V gene data show CDR1 as SGHAT and CDR2 as FQNNGV. The CDR3 has 11 residues. V trimming: 5 bases; J trimming: 15 bases; junction bases outside the gene matches: 6. CDR3 sequence reads: CASSQGASGFF. For the CDR3, the DNA is TGTGCCAGCAGCCAGGGGGCTTCGGGGTTCTTC.

This clonotype was recorded at least ten times. V usage is TRBV13 and J usage is TRBJ2-2, with 7 bases matching TRBD2. The CDR3 is 16 amino acids. V lost 8 bases, J lost 5 bases, and 14 bases stayed unmatched. Per the germline V gene, CDR1 is PRHDT and CDR2 is FYEKMQ (reference sequence). This CDR3 reads CASFMGGGPHTGELFF. The CDR3 DNA follows: TGTGCCAGCTTCATGGGGGGAGGGCCGCATACCGGGGAGCTGTTTTTT.

This clonotype was seen repeatedly, ten times or more. This chain connects TRBV7-2 to TRBJ2-3; 9 positions agree with TRBD2. The J segment lost 1 base and the V segment lost 2 bases, leaving 1 base of the junction unmatched. This CDR3 is 15 amino acids long. CDR1 is SGHTA and CDR2 is FQGNSA in the germline V gene. The CDR3 DNA sequence: TGTGCCAGCAGCTTATGGACTAGCGGCACAGATACGCAGTATTTT. This sequence encodes CASSLWTSGTDTQYF.

There are many counts of this clonotype. The chain links TRBV12-5 to TRBJ1-2; a possible D gene is TRBD1 (5 bases). This CDR3 contains 15 residues. Trimming pared 6 bases from V and 5 bases from J, leaving 19 bases between. Germline CDR1 LGHNT, CDR2 FRNRAP. CDR3 nucleotides: TGTGCTAGTGGCTCCTCGACGGGGGGACCTTATGGCTACACCTTC. This sequence encodes CASGSSTGGPYGYTF.

This clonotype was counted at least ten times. The chain employs TRBV18 and TRBJ2-1; D unclear. CDR1 and CDR2 (germline): KGHSH, LQKENI. V was trimmed by 2 bases and J by 8 bases, leaving 7 bases between them. This CDR3 is 12 amino acids long. CDR3 in DNA: TGTGCCAGCTCACCAACTTCCCATGAGCAGTTCTTC. As protein: CASSPTSHEQFF.

This clonotype was recorded many times. The chain recombines TRBV18 with TRBJ1-1, with 12 bases identical to TRBD1. The CDR3 extends over 14 amino acids. Germline loops: CDR1 KGHSH, CDR2 LQKENI. V lost 4 bases, J lost 4 bases, and 1 base stayed unmatched. The CDR3 sequence is CASSLGQGATEAFF. The CDR3 coding sequence is TGTGCCAGCTCACTGGGACAGGGGGCCACTGAAGCTTTCTTT.

This clonotype was detected ten times or more. V gene TRBV29-1 combines with J gene TRBJ2-1; TRBD1 matches at 7 bases. J gave up 8 bases and V 3 bases, and 4 bases lay outside the gene matches. This CDR3 comprises 12 residues. Germline V gives CDR1 SQVTM, CDR2 ANQGSEA. The CDR3 loop reads CSVEDTGDEQFF. The CDR3 DNA reads TGCAGCGTTGAGGATACAGGGGATGAGCAGTTCTTC.

This clonotype was seen repeatedly, ten times or more. This rearrangement joins TRBV14 to TRBJ1-1; 7 bases match TRBD1. The CDR3 is 15 amino acids. The V segment lost 0 bases and the J segment 6 bases; nucleotides outside the gene matches: 7. CDR1 SGHDN and CDR2 FVKESK come from the germline V gene. CDR3: CASSQEGQGGPEAFF. In nucleotides, the CDR3 is TGTGCCAGCAGCCAAGAAGGGCAGGGGGGCCCTGAAGCTTTCTTT.

As concerns this clonotype: Given a much more abundant clone one base away, this may be a read error. The rearrangement links TRBV5-1 to TRBJ2-2, with D maybe TRBD2 (6 bases). The V gene lost 7 bases and the J gene lost 6 bases, with 16 bases spanning the gap. Germline V gene data show CDR1 as SGHRS and CDR2 as YFSETQ. The CDR3 runs 14 residues. The CDR3 DNA follows: TGCGCCAGCCTTAGCGGCCTTGGATCCGGGGAGCTGTTTTTT. Its translation is CASLSGLGSGELFF.

Remarks on this clonotype: At one of its ends the junction is not consistent with the germline gene, which may arise from a read error. The chain has TRBV7-6 and TRBJ2-2; no clear D. This CDR3 has 14 amino acids. Germline V lookup: CDR1 SGHVS, CDR2 FNYEAQ. This CDR3 is CASSFEGSTGELFF. CDR3 bases: TGTGCTAGCAGCTTCGAAGGGTCAACCGGGGAGCTGTTTTTT.

This clonotype was detected many times. The chain uses TRBV19 and TRBJ2-7; the D call may be TRBD1 or TRBD2 (6 bases each). Germline CDR1 LNHDA, CDR2 SQIVND (reference sequence). CDR3 length: 14 residues. V lost 2 bases and J 5 bases, leaving 13 bases between the germline ends. CDR3: CASSIRGADNEQYF. The CDR3, as DNA: TGTGCCAGTAGTATAAGGGGGGCGGACAACGAGCAGTACTTC.

This clonotype was detected ten times or more. This chain links TRBV6-2 or TRBV6-3 with TRBJ2-5; D is ambiguous. CDR1 and CDR2 from the germline V gene are MNHEY and SVGEGT. This CDR3 is built from 11 residues. V was cut by 7 bases and J by 7 bases, with 10 bases left in between. As DNA, the CDR3 is TGTGCCAGCACTCTCGATGGGACCCAGTACTTC. Translation: CASTLDGTQYF.

This clonotype was recorded many times. The V call is TRBV20-1, the J call TRBJ2-3; D perhaps matches TRBD2 (5 bases). Deletions cut 1 base from V and 6 bases from J, with 8 bases between. The CDR3 runs 12 residues. CDR1 is DFQATT, CDR2 SNEGSKA, per germline (reference sequence). Here the CDR3 DNA reads TGCAGTGCTAGAGCGGCTAGCGATACGCAGTATTTT. As protein: CSARAASDTQYF.

As regards this clonotype: Given a far larger clone just one base away, this is likely a sequencing read error. V is TRBV28 and J is TRBJ1-1; no reliable D call. The J call may be wrong; the DNA end is better matched by TRBJ1-6. Germline CDR1 and CDR2: MDHEN and SYDVKM. The CDR3 runs 12 residues. The chain's CDR3 is CAGSPSRSPLHF. CDR3 DNA: TGTGCCGGCAGTCCCAGCCGATCACCCCTCCACTTT.

This clonotype has at least ten counts. The chain employs TRBV6-1 and TRBJ1-4, with a weak D call TRBD1 (6 bases). Trimming left V 5 bases short and J 2 bases short, with 12 bases between. Germline V gene sequence: CDR1 MNHNS, CDR2 SASEGT. There are 15 residues in the CDR3. CDR3 DNA: TGTGCCAGCAGTCAAAACAGGGTCACTAATGAAAAACTGTTTTTT. As protein: CASSQNRVTNEKLFF.

This clonotype was counted ten times or more. The chain combines TRBV3-1 with TRBJ2-2; perhaps TRBD2 as D (6 bases). CDR1 is LGHDT, CDR2 YNNKEL, per germline (reference sequence). Trimming removed 1 base from V and 2 bases from J, with 11 bases in between. CDR3 length equals 16 residues. The CDR3 is CASSQGGRKNTGELFF. The CDR3, as DNA: TGTGCCAGCAGCCAAGGAGGGAGGAAAAACACCGGGGAGCTGTTTTTT.

This clonotype was picked up many times. V is TRBV29-1 and J is TRBJ2-4; D call uncertain. This CDR3 is 12 amino acids long. CDR1 SQVTM and CDR2 ANQGSEA come from the germline V gene. V was trimmed by 4 bases and J by 1 base, leaving 5 bases between them. CDR3 sequence (DNA): TGCAGCGTTGGGATTGCCAAAAACATTCAGTACTTC. Translated, it gives CSVGIAKNIQYF. Drawing the rest from reference TRBV29-1 and TRBJ2-4, the complete variable domain is SAVISQKPSRDICQRGTSLTIQCQVDSQVTMMFWYRQQPGQSLTLIATANQGSEATYESGFVIDKFPISRPNLTFSTLTVSNMSPEDSSIYLCSVGIAKNIQYFGAGTRLSVL.

At least ten counts were recorded for this clonotype. This rearrangement joins TRBV28 to TRBJ1-5; 9 positions agree with TRBD1. This CDR3 contains 16 residues. The V segment lost 5 bases and the J segment 6 bases; nucleotides outside the gene matches: 11. Germline-derived CDR1 and CDR2 are MDHEN and SYDVKM. The CDR3 region has the DNA TGTGCCAGCAGTCCAAGGACAGGGGTTTTCGGTCAGCCCCAGCATTTT. Translating gives CASSPRTGVFGQPQHF.

This clonotype was seen only a few times. The chain links TRBV6-2 or TRBV6-3 to TRBJ2-7; D is perhaps TRBD1 (6 bases). Trimming took off 4 bases at V and 2 bases at J, with 15 bases between the two ends. CDR3 length: 15 residues. The germline V gene has CDR1 MNHEY and CDR2 SVGEGT. This chain's CDR3 is CASSSIRDIPYEQYF. The CDR3 DNA follows: TGTGCCAGCAGTTCGATCCGGGACATTCCCTACGAGCAGTACTTC.